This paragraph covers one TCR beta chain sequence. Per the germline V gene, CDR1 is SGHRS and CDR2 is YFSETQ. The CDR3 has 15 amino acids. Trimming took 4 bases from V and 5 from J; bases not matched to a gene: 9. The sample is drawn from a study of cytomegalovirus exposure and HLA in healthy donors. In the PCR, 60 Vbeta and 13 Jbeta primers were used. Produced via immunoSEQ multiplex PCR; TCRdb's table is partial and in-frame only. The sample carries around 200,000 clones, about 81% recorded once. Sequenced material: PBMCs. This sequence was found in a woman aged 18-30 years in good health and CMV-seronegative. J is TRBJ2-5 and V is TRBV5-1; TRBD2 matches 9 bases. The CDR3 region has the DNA TGCGCCAGCAGCCCGCGGGGGGGTCTGGGGGAGACCCAGTACTTC. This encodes CASSPRGGLGETQYF.